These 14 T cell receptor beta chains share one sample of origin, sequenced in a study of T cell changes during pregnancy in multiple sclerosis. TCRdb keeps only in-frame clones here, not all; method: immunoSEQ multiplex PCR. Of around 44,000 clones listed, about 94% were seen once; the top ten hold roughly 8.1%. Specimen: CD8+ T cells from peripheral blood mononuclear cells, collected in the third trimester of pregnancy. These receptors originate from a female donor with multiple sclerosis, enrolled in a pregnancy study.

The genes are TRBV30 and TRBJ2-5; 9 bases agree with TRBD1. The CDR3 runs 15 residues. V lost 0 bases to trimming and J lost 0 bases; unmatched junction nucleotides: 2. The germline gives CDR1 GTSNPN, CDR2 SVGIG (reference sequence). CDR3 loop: CAWSVDRGYQETQYF. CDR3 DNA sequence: TGTGCCTGGAGTGTGGACAGGGGTTACCAAGAGACCCAGTACTTC.

The DNA of the CDR3 is TGTGCCAGCAGCCTAAACAGCGGGCCCTACGAGCAGTACTTC. Translating it yields CASSLNSGPYEQYF. The gene calls are TRBV5-4 and TRBJ2-7; weak D call: TRBD2 (6 bases). Trimming shortened V by 4 bases and J by 2 bases, and 13 bases separated the two germline ends. Germline CDR1 SGHNT, CDR2 YYREEE (reference sequence). This CDR3 contains 14 residues. Full variable domain (missing parts from reference TRBV5-4 and TRBJ2-7): ETGVTQSPTHLIKTRGQQVTLRCSSQSGHNTVSWYQQALGQGPQFIFQYYREEENGRGNFPPRFSGLQFPNYSSELNVNALELDDSALYLCASSLNSGPYEQYFGPGTRLTVT.

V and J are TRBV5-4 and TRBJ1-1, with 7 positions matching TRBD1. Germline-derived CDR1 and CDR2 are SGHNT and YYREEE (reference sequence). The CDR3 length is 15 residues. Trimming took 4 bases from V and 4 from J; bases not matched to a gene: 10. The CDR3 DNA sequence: TGTGCCAGCAGCGATACACGACAGGGCCTCACTGAAGCTTTCTTT. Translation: CASSDTRQGLTEAFF.

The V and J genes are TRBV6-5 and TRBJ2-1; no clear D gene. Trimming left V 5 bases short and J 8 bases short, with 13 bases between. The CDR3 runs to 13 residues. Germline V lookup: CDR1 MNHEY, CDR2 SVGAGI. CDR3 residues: CASSPKLADEQFF. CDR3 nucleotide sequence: TGTGCCAGCAGTCCTAAGTTGGCGGATGAGCAGTTCTTC.

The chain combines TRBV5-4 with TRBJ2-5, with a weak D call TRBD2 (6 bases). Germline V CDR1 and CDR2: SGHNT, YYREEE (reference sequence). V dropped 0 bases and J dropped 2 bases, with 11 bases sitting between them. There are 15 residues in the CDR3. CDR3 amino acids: CASSLASGGQETQYF. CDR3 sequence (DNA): TGTGCCAGCAGCTTGGCATCCGGGGGTCAAGAGACCCAGTACTTC.

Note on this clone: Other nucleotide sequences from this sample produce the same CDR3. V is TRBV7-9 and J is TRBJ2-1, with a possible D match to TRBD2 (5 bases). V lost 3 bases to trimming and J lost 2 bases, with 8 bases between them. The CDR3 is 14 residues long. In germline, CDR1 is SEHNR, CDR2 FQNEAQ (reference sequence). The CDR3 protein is CASSLAGTYNEQFF. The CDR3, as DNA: TGTGCCAGCAGCTTGGCCGGGACCTACAATGAGCAGTTCTTC. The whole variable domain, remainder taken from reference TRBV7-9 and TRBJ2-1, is DTGVSQNPRHKITKRGQNVTFRCDPISEHNRLYWYRQTLGQGPEFLTYFQNEAQLEKSRLLSDRFSAERPKGSFSTLEIQRTEQGDSAMYLCASSLAGTYNEQFFGPGTRLTVL.

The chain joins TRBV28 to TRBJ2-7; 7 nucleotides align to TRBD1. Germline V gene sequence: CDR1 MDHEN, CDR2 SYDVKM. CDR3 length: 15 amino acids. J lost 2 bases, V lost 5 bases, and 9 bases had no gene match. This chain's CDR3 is CASSKVLGTAYEQYF. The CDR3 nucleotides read TGTGCCAGCAGTAAAGTCCTCGGGACAGCCTACGAGCAGTACTTC.

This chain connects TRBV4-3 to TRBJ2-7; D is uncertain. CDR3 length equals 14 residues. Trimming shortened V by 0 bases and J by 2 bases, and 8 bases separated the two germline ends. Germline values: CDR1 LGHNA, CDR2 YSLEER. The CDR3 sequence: CASSQEVRTYEQYF. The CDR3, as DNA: TGCGCCAGCAGCCAAGAAGTGAGAACCTACGAGCAGTACTTC.

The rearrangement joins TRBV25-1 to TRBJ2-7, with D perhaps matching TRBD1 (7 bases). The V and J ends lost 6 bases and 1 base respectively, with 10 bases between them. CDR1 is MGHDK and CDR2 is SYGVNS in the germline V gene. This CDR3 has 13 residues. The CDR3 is CASRPGGSYEQYF. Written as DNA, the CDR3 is TGTGCCAGCAGGCCAGGGGGGTCCTACGAGCAGTACTTC.

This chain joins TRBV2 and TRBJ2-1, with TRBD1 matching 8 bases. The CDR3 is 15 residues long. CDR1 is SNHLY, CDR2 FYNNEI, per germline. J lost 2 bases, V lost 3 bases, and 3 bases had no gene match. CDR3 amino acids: CASSEGDRTYNEQFF. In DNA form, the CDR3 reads TGTGCCAGCAGTGAGGGGGACAGGACCTACAATGAGCAGTTCTTC.

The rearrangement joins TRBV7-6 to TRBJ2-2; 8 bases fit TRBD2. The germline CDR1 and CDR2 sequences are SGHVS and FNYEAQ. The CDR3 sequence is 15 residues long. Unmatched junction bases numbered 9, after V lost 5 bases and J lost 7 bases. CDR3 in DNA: TGTGCCAGCAGCCCTCCGGGACTAGTTTTCGGGGAGCTGTTTTTT. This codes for CASSPPGLVFGELFF.

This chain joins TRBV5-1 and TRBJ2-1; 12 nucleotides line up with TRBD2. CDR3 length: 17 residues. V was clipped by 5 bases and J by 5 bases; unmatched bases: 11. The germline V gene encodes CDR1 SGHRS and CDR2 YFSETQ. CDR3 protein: CASSYSPTSGSNNEQFF. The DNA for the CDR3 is TGCGCCAGCAGTTACTCCCCGACTAGCGGGAGTAACAATGAGCAGTTCTTC.

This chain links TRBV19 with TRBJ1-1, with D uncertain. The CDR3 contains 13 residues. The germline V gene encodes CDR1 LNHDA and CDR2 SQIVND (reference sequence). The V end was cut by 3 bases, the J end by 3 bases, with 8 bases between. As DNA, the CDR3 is TGTGCCAGTAGTATTGAGGGAGACACTGAAGCTTTCTTT. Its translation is CASSIEGDTEAFF. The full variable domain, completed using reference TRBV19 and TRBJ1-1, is DGGITQSPKYLFRKEGQNVTLSCEQNLNHDAMYWYRQDPGQGLRLIYYSQIVNDFQKGDIAEGYSVSREKKESFPLTVTSAQKNPTAFYLCASSIEGDTEAFFGQGTRLTVV.

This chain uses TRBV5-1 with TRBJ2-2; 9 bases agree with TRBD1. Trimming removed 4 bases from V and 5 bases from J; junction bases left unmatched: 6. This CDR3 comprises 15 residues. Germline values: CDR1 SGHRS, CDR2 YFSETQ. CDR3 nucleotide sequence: TGCGCCAGCAGCAGAGGGACAGGGATGACCGGGGAGCTGTTTTTT. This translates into CASSRGTGMTGELFF.